A single sample gave rise to the 5 T cell receptor beta chains below, sequenced in a study of T cell clonotyping in hematopoietic cell transplantation. Sequenced by immunoSEQ multiplex PCR; TCRdb stores in-frame clones only, minus some. The sample holds fewer than 9,000 clones, 80% to 90% seen once. This sample comprised PBMCs, obtained 100 days after allogeneic stem cell transplant. These receptor sequences come from a male patient aged 50 to 59 who had an allogeneic stem cell transplant from a related donor, so the T cells may come from the graft donor. Some clones in this sample may be carry-over from other donors' samples.

This rearrangement joins TRBV11-2 to TRBJ2-6; possibly TRBD1 for D (6 bases). The CDR3 has 15 amino acids. Trimming removed 3 bases from V and 2 bases from J, with 8 bases in between. Per germline, CDR1 SGHAT and CDR2 FQNNGV. The CDR3 protein is CASSFQGTGANVLTF. The CDR3 DNA sequence: TGTGCCAGCAGCTTCCAGGGGACTGGGGCCAACGTCCTGACTTTC. Variable domain in full (rest from reference TRBV11-2 and TRBJ2-6): EAGVAQSPRYKIIEKRQSVAFWCNPISGHATLYWYQQILGQGPKLLIQFQNNGVVDDSQLPKDRFSAERLKGVDSTLKIQPAKLEDSAVYLCASSFQGTGANVLTFGAGSRLTVL.

The rearrangement links TRBV6-1 to TRBJ1-5; a weak D match, TRBD1 (5 bases). In germline, CDR1 is MNHNS, CDR2 SASEGT. V lost 2 bases, J lost 1 base, and 15 bases lay in between. This CDR3 has 17 residues. Here the CDR3 DNA reads TGTGCCAGCAGTGAAAACGGGGGTAGGGTAAGCAATCAGCCCCAGCATTTT. Its protein product is CASSENGGRVSNQPQHF.

V is TRBV30 and J is TRBJ2-2; weak D call: TRBD1 (5 bases). The CDR3 length is 11 residues. Germline CDR1 reads GTSNPN; CDR2 reads SVGIG (reference sequence). Trimming cost V 5 bases and J 5 bases, with 6 bases left between them. CDR3 loop: CAWDSTGELFF. Here the CDR3 DNA reads TGTGCCTGGGACAGTACCGGGGAGCTGTTTTTT.

This clone appeared a single time. The gene calls are TRBV28 and TRBJ1-2; TRBD1 aligns across 7 bases. Unmatched junction bases numbered 5, after V lost 5 bases and J lost 5 bases. This CDR3 spans 13 amino acids. Germline CDR1 MDHEN, CDR2 SYDVKM. The CDR3 DNA reads TGTGCCAGCAGTCCACAGGGGAGGTATGGCTACACCTTC. It encodes CASSPQGRYGYTF.

V is TRBV20-1 and J is TRBJ1-1; D call uncertain. The CDR3 covers 10 residues. CDR1 is DFQATT and CDR2 is SNEGSKA in the germline V gene (reference sequence). CDR3 sequence (DNA): TGCACGATGGGATATACTGAAGCTTTCTTT. This translates into CTMGYTEAFF.